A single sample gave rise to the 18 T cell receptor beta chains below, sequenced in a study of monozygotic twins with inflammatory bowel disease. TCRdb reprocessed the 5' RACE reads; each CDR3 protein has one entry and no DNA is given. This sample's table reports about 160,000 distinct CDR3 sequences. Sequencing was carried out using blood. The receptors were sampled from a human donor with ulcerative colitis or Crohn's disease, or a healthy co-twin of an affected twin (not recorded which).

CDR3 region: CASSLDAGQETQYF. This chain links TRBV7-2 with TRBJ2-5. The CDR3 contains 14 residues. The germline V gene has CDR1 SGHTA and CDR2 FQGNSA.

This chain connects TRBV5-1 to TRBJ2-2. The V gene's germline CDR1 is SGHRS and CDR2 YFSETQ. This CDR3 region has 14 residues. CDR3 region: CASRRFENTGELFF.

Here the CDR3 reads CASSENRGHQPQHF. The V call is TRBV6-1, the J call TRBJ1-5; TCRdb lists TRBD1, though no DNA is available to test this call. This CDR3 has 14 amino acids. CDR1 MNHNS and CDR2 SASEGT come from the germline V gene.

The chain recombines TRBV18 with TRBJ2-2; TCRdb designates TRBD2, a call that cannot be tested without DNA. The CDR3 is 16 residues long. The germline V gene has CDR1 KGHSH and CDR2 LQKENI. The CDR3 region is CASSPPGLAAAGELFF.

The CDR3 spells CASSLIFQGEQFF. This chain links TRBV7-3 with TRBJ2-1; there is no DNA to check the TCRdb D call of TRBD1. CDR1 and CDR2 (germline): SGHTA, FQGTGA. This CDR3 contains 13 residues. The full variable domain, with the rest looked up from reference TRBV7-3 and TRBJ2-1, is GAGVSQTPSNKVTEKGKYVELRCDPISGHTALYWYRQSLGQGPEFLIYFQGTGAADDSGLPNDRFFAVRPEGSVSTLKIQRTERGDSAVYLCASSLIFQGEQFFGPGTRLTVL.

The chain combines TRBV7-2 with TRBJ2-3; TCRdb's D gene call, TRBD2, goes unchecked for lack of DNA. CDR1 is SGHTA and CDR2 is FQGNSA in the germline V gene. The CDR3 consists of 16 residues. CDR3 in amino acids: CASSLASGGAEDTQYF.

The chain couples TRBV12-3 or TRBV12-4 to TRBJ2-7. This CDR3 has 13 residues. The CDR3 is CASSTGGPYEQYF.

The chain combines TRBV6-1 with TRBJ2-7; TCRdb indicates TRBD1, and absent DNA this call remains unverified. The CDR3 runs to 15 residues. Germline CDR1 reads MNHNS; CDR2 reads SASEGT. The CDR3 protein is CASRQNRGMSYEQYF.

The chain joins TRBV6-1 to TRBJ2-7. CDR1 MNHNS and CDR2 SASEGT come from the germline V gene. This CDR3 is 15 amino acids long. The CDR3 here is CASRRLTGDSYEQYF.

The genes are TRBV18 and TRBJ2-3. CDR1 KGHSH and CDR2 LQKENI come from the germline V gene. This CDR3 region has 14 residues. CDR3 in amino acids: CASSPSSLTDTQYF.

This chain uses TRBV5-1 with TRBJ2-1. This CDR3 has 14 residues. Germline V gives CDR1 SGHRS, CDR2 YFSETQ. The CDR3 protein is CASSLRQPYNEQFF.

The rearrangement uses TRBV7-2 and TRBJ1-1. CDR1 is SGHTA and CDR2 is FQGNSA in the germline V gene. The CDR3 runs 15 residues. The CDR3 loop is CASSLARTAITEAFF. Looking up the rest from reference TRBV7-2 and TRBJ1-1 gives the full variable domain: GAGVSQSPSNKVTEKGKDVELRCDPISGHTALYWYRQSLGQGLEFLIYFQGNSAPDKSGLPSDRFSAERTGGSVSTLTIQRTQQEDSAVYLCASSLARTAITEAFFGQGTRLTVV.

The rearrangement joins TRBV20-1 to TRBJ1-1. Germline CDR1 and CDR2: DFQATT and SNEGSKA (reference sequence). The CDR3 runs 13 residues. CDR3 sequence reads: CSLLGIGGTEAFF.

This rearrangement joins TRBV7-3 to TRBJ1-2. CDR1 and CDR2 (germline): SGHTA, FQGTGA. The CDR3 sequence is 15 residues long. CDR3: CASSLRGGSNYGYTF.

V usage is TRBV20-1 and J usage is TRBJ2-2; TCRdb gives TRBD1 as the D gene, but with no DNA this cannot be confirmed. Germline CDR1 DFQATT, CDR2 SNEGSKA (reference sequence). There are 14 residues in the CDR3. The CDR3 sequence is CSARVGGNTGELFF.

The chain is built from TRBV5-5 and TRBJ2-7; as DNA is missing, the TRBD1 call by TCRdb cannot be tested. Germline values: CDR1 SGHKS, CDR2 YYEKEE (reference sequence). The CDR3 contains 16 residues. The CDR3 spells CASSLERTAISYEQYF. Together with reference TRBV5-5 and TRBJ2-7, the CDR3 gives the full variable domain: DAGVTQSPTHLIKTRGQQVTLRCSPISGHKSVSWYQQVLGQGPQFIFQYYEKEERGRGNFPDRFSARQFPNYSSELNVNALLLGDSALYLCASSLERTAISYEQYFGPGTRLTVT.

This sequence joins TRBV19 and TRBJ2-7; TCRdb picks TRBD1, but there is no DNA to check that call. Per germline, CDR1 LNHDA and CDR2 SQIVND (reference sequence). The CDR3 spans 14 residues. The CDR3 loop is CASSSGLTDYEQYF.

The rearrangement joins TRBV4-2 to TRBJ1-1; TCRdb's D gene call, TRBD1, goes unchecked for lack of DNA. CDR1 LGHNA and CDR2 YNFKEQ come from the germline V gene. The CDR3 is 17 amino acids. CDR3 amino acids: CASSQGERGRGHTEAFF.